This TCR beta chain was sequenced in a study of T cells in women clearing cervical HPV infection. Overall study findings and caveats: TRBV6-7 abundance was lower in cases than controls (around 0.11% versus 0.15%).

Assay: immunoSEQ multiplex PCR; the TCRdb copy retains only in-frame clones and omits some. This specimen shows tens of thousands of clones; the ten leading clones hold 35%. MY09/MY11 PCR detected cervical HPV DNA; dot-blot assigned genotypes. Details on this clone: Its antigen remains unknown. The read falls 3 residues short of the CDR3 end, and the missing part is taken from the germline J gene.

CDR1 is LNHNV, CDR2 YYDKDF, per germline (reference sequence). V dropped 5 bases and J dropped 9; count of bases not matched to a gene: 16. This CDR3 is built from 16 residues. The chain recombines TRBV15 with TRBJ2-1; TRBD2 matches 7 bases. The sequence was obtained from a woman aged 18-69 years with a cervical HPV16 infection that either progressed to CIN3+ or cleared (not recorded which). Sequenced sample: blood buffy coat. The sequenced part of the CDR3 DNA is TGTGCCACCAGCGGCCGTGTAGCGGGCCATTTGGGTGAG. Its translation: CATSGRVAGHLGE. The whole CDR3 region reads CATSGRVAGHLGEQFF.